This TCR beta chain was documented in a study of T cell changes during pregnancy in multiple sclerosis. Clones were read by immunoSEQ multiplex PCR, and TCRdb kept only the in-frame ones, dropping some. The data hold about 52,000 clones, with around nine tenths observed a single time. V was pared by 2 bases and J by 4 bases, with 12 bases between. This CDR3 contains 15 residues. From germline, CDR1 is SEHNR and CDR2 FQNEAQ (reference sequence). The sample here was CD4+ T cells from peripheral blood mononuclear cells, taken before pregnancy. This receptor was taken from a female donor with multiple sclerosis, enrolled in a pregnancy study. The rearrangement links TRBV7-9 to TRBJ1-5; D is possibly TRBD1 (6 bases). The CDR3 is CASSLSQGHNQPQHF. CDR3 bases: TGTGCCAGCAGCTTAAGTCAGGGACATAATCAGCCCCAGCATTTT. Complete variable domain (other parts from reference TRBV7-9 and TRBJ1-5): DTGVSQNPRHKITKRGQNVTFRCDPISEHNRLYWYRQTLGQGPEFLTYFQNEAQLEKSRLLSDRFSAERPKGSFSTLEIQRTEQGDSAMYLCASSLSQGHNQPQHFGDGTRLSIL.